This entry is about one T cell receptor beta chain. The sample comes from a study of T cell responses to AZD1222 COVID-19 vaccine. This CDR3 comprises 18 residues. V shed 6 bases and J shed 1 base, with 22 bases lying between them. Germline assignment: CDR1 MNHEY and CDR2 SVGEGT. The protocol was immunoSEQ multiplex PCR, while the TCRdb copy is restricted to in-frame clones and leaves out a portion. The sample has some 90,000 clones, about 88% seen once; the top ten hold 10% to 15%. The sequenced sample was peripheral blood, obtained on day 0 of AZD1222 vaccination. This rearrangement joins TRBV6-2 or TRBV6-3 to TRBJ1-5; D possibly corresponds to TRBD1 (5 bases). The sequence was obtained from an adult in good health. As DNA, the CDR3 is TGTGCCAGCAGCAACCCGGGCCTTCAGGGAGAAAGCAATCAGCCCCAGCATTTT. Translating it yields CASSNPGLQGESNQPQHF.